Each of the 24 T cell receptor beta chains below was sequenced from the same sample in a study of blood T cells in healthy people across ages. Next came a second PCR, run for roughly 6 to 11 cycles, which used a sample-barcoded 5' primer along with a J-beta primer mix. TCRdb used MiXCR to reprocess the 5' RACE reads, holding one entry per CDR3 protein. The data contain over 600,000 distinct CDR3 sequences, approximately 53% of them singletons. Sequenced: blood. These receptors were taken from a man between 40 and 49 years old in good health.

V usage is TRBV5-1 and J usage is TRBJ2-1; 7 nucleotides agree with TRBD2. The V segment lost 0 bases and the J segment 1 base; nucleotides outside the gene matches: 4. Looked up from germline, CDR1 is SGHRS and CDR2 is YFSETQ. CDR3 length: 16 residues. In DNA form, the CDR3 reads TGCGCCAGCAGCTTGGTCGGGGGAGGGTCCTACAATGAGCAGTTCTTC. Amino acids: CASSLVGGGSYNEQFF.

The table lists this clonotype with a few counts. This chain connects TRBV7-2 to TRBJ2-3; tentatively, D is TRBD1 (6 bases). CDR1 is SGHTA and CDR2 is FQGNSA in the germline V gene. The V gene lost 7 bases and the J gene lost 5 bases, with 22 bases spanning the gap. The CDR3 is made up of 16 amino acids. The CDR3 here is CASTHSGGGVIDTQYF. CDR3 DNA sequence: TGTGCCAGCACCCACTCCGGTGGGGGCGTAATAGATACGCAGTATTTT.

This clonotype has a handful of counts. J is TRBJ1-1 and V is TRBV27; no reliable D call. Germline assignment: CDR1 MNHEY and CDR2 SMNVEV (reference sequence). The CDR3 contains 14 residues. Trimming took off 4 bases at V and 3 bases at J, with 12 bases between the two ends. CDR3 protein: CASSSKWADTEAFF. CDR3 bases: TGTGCCAGCAGTTCCAAATGGGCGGACACTGAAGCTTTCTTT.

The chain carries TRBV5-1 and TRBJ2-6; D is undetermined. V dropped 3 bases and J dropped 1 base, with 11 bases sitting between them. This CDR3 spans 16 amino acids. Germline V gene lookup returns CDR1 SGHRS and CDR2 YFSETQ. The CDR3 coding sequence is TGCGCCAGCAGCTCGACACGGCTGTCTGGGGCCAACGTCCTGACTTTC. Protein sequence: CASSSTRLSGANVLTF.

The V call is TRBV9, the J call TRBJ1-2; 7 nucleotides line up with TRBD1. V lost 4 bases to trimming and J lost 7 bases; unmatched junction nucleotides: 13. The germline CDR1 and CDR2 sequences are SGDLS and YYNGEE. The CDR3 covers 15 residues. CDR3: CASSSRIGTVFGYTF. In DNA form, the CDR3 reads TGTGCCAGCAGCTCGCGGATCGGGACAGTTTTTGGCTACACCTTC.

The chain employs TRBV3-1 and TRBJ1-1; D may be TRBD1 (6 bases). CDR1 LGHDT and CDR2 YNNKEL come from the germline V gene (reference sequence). The CDR3 has 13 amino acids. The germline V and J ends were trimmed by 4 bases and 8 bases, with 14 bases remaining between them. The DNA of the CDR3 is TGTGCCAGCAGCCGGGGACAAATAAAAGAAGCTTTCTTT. Its translation is CASSRGQIKEAFF.

The chain uses TRBV28 and TRBJ2-5; D is perhaps TRBD2 (6 bases). Germline V gene lookup returns CDR1 MDHEN and CDR2 SYDVKM. CDR3 length: 16 amino acids. V was trimmed by 5 bases and J by 5 bases, leaving 21 bases between them. CDR3 sequence: CASSPSLGIRGETQYF. In nucleotides, the CDR3 is TGTGCCAGCAGTCCCTCTTTGGGGATCCGGGGGGAGACCCAGTACTTC.

The rearrangement links TRBV3-1 to TRBJ2-5; TRBD1 might be the D (5 bases). V was pared by 2 bases and J by 11 bases, with 21 bases between. Germline values: CDR1 LGHDT, CDR2 YNNKEL (reference sequence). The CDR3 extends over 15 amino acids. The CDR3 spells CASSQTRVGRSEQYF. The CDR3 nucleotides read TGTGCCAGCAGCCAAACCAGGGTTGGTCGGAGTGAGCAGTACTTC.

V gene TRBV7-2 combines with J gene TRBJ2-5; D uncertain. CDR1 and CDR2 from the germline V gene are SGHTA and FQGNSA. V lost 6 bases and J 1 base, leaving 15 bases between the germline ends. This CDR3 spans 15 amino acids. In DNA form, the CDR3 reads TGTGCCAGCAGTTCTTCCTCCGGACCCCAAGAGACCCAGTACTTC. Amino acids: CASSSSSGPQETQYF.

This chain links TRBV6-5 with TRBJ2-5, with TRBD2 matching over 11 bases. Looked up from germline, CDR1 is MNHEY and CDR2 is SVGAGI. There are 15 residues in the CDR3. V dropped 0 bases and J dropped 3; count of bases not matched to a gene: 0. CDR3 coding DNA: TGTGCCAGCAGTTACTCGACTAGCGGGAAAGAGACCCAGTACTTC. Protein product: CASSYSTSGKETQYF.

This clonotype was seen a handful of times. The V gene is TRBV3-1, the J gene TRBJ1-2; D remains ambiguous. Germline lookup yields CDR1 LGHDT and CDR2 YNNKEL (reference sequence). V lost 4 bases and J 5 bases, leaving 17 bases between the germline ends. The CDR3 runs 15 residues. CDR3 bases: TGTGCCAGCAGCCCATCGACTTTTTCCGGGTATGGCTACACCTTC. Its protein is CASSPSTFSGYGYTF.

The rearrangement joins TRBV29-1 to TRBJ2-1; a weak D match, TRBD2 (6 bases). Germline V gene data show CDR1 as SQVTM and CDR2 as ANQGSEA. Trimming cost V 1 base and J 2 bases, with 15 bases left between them. The CDR3 spans 16 residues. CDR3 residues: CSVEAPSEGTYNEQFF. Here the CDR3 DNA reads TGCAGCGTTGAAGCCCCCTCGGAGGGTACCTACAATGAGCAGTTCTTC.

The V gene is TRBV6-2 or TRBV6-3, the J gene TRBJ2-7; 8 nucleotides line up with TRBD1. The germline V gene encodes CDR1 MNHEY and CDR2 SVGEGT. Trimming at V came to 5 bases and at J to 1 base, leaving 7 bases not matched to a gene. The CDR3 runs 15 residues. The CDR3 is CASSPVGTGSYEQYF. CDR3 sequence (DNA): TGTGCCAGCAGTCCCGTCGGGACAGGATCCTACGAGCAGTACTTC.

With respect to this clonotype: A junction boundary mismatches the germline segment, possibly from a read error. The gene calls are TRBV7-7 and TRBJ2-5; 9 nucleotides align to TRBD1. This CDR3 spans 15 amino acids. CDR1 is SSHAT and CDR2 is FNYEAQ in the germline V gene (reference sequence). CDR3 nucleotides: TGTGCTAGCAGTCAAGGGGACAGGGTTTTGGAGACCCAGTACTTC. Amino acids: CASSQGDRVLETQYF.

About this clonotype: A read error may produce the germline difference seen at one junction end. This chain links TRBV6-1 with TRBJ1-1; the D gene is possibly TRBD1 (5 bases). The CDR3 is made up of 17 amino acids. Germline lookup yields CDR1 MNHNS and CDR2 SASEGT. The chain's CDR3 is CVSNERSGPPMNTEAFF. CDR3 nucleotides: TGTGTCAGCAATGAAAGGTCGGGGCCTCCAATGAACACTGAAGCTTTCTTT.

The chain uses TRBV14 and TRBJ1-4, with D unclear. The germline gives CDR1 SGHDN, CDR2 FVKESK. V shed 4 bases and J shed 8 bases, with 11 bases lying between them. CDR3 length: 13 residues. Written as DNA, the CDR3 is TGTGCCAGCAGCCGAGCAGAACCCGAAAAACTGTTTTTT. It yields the protein CASSRAEPEKLFF.

The chain couples TRBV3-1 to TRBJ2-1; D not certain. V lost 0 bases and J 9 bases, leaving 9 bases between the germline ends. CDR1 LGHDT and CDR2 YNNKEL come from the germline V gene (reference sequence). The CDR3 totals 13 residues. The CDR3, as DNA: TGTGCCAGCAGCCAAGACGCGCATTCTGAGCAGTTCTTC. This translates into CASSQDAHSEQFF.

This clonotype was seen just once. This sequence joins TRBV7-9 and TRBJ2-7; D perhaps matches TRBD1 (5 bases). The V gene's germline CDR1 is SEHNR and CDR2 FQNEAQ (reference sequence). Trimming cost V 2 bases and J 0 bases, with 8 bases left between them. The CDR3 totals 14 residues. CDR3 residues: CASSLPDISYEQYF. The DNA for the CDR3 is TGTGCCAGCAGCTTACCGGACATCTCCTACGAGCAGTACTTC.

The gene calls are TRBV5-6 and TRBJ2-7, with 9 nucleotides matching TRBD1. This CDR3 comprises 15 residues. Trimming removed 4 bases from V and 3 bases from J; junction bases left unmatched: 8. CDR1 and CDR2 (germline): SGHDT, YYEEEE. This CDR3 is CASSTYPGQGYEQYF. The CDR3, as DNA: TGTGCCAGCAGCACCTATCCGGGACAGGGCTACGAGCAGTACTTC.

The chain employs TRBV29-1 and TRBJ1-4, with D possibly matching TRBD1 (6 bases). The CDR3 runs to 16 residues. V was pared by 8 bases and J by 2 bases, with 21 bases between. Germline values: CDR1 SQVTM, CDR2 ANQGSEA. CDR3 nucleotide sequence: TGCAGCTACGAGGGGGGGACGCACACGACTAATGAAAAACTGTTTTTT. Protein sequence: CSYEGGTHTTNEKLFF.

The rearrangement uses TRBV28 and TRBJ1-2; no clear D gene. Germline V gene data show CDR1 as MDHEN and CDR2 as SYDVKM. Trimming cost V 5 bases and J 10 bases, with 11 bases left between them. The CDR3 is 11 residues long. The CDR3 loop reads CASSQDPFYTF. The CDR3 DNA reads as TGTGCCAGCAGTCAGGACCCTTTCTACACCTTC.

The V and J genes are TRBV29-1 and TRBJ1-4, with D tentatively TRBD1 (6 bases). Germline V CDR1 and CDR2: SQVTM, ANQGSEA. Trimming shortened V by 7 bases and J by 5 bases, and 8 bases separated the two germline ends. This CDR3 spans 11 amino acids. CDR3 DNA sequence: TGCAGCGGGGACATGAATGAAAAACTGTTTTTT. Translation: CSGDMNEKLFF. Filled out from reference TRBV29-1 and TRBJ1-4, the complete variable domain reads SAVISQKPSRDICQRGTSLTIQCQVDSQVTMMFWYRQQPGQSLTLIATANQGSEATYESGFVIDKFPISRPNLTFSTLTVSNMSPEDSSIYLCSGDMNEKLFFGSGTQLSVL.

This clonotype has at least ten counts. The V gene is TRBV20-1, the J gene TRBJ1-1; D is unclear. V gave up 6 bases and J gave up 4 bases, with 6 bases separating them. Germline V CDR1 and CDR2: DFQATT, SNEGSKA (reference sequence). CDR3 length equals 10 residues. In DNA, the CDR3 is TGCAGTGCCCCGAGCACTGAAGCTTTCTTT. Translating it yields CSAPSTEAFF.

The chain is built from TRBV7-2 and TRBJ2-5, with D tentatively TRBD2 (6 bases). The J call is uncertain, as TRBJ2-7 better fits the DNA end. There are 15 residues in the CDR3. The V gene's germline CDR1 is SGHTA and CDR2 FQGNSA. The CDR3 reads CASSKESGARHEQYF. DNA for the CDR3: TGTGCCAGCAGCAAAGAATCGGGAGCTCGGCACGAGCAGTACTTC.